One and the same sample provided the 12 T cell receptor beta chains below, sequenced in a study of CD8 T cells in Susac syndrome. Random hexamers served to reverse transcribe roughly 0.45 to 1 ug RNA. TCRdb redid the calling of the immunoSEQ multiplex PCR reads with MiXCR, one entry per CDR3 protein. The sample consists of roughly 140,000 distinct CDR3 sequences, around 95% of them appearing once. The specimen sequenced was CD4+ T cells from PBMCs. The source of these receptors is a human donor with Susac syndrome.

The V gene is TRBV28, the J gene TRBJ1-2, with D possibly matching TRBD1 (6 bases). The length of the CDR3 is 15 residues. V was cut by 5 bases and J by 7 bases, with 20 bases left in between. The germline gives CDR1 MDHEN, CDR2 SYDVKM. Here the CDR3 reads CASSPPLQGPFGYTF. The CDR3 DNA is TGTGCCAGCAGTCCCCCTCTACAGGGTCCCTTTGGCTACACCTTC.

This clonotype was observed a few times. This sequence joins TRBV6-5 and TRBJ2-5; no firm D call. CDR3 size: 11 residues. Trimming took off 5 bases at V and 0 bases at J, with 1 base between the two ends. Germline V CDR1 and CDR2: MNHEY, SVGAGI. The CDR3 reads CASSNQETQYF. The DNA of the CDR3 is TGTGCCAGCAGTAACCAAGAGACCCAGTACTTC.

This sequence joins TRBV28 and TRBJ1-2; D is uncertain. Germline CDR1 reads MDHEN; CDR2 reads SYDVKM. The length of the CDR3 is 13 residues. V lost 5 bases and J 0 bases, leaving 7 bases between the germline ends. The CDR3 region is CASSPAPNYGYTF. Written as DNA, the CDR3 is TGTGCCAGCAGTCCGGCACCTAACTATGGCTACACCTTC.

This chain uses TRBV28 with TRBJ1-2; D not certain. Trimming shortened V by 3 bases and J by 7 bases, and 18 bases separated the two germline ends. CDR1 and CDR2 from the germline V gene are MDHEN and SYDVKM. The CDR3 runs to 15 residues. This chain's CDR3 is CASSFLAVGSSGYTF. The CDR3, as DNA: TGTGCCAGCAGTTTCCTGGCCGTGGGCTCGAGTGGCTACACCTTC.

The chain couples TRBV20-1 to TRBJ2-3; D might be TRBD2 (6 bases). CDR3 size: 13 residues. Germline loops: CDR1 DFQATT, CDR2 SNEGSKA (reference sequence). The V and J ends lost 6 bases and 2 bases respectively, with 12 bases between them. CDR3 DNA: TGCAGTGCCCTACGGACTAACACAGATACGCAGTATTTT. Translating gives CSALRTNTDTQYF.

CDR3 loop: CASSQSGGRTQETQYF. The CDR3 coding sequence is TGTGCCAGCAGCCAAAGTGGAGGCAGAACTCAAGAGACCCAGTACTTC. The genes are TRBV4-2 and TRBJ2-5; the D gene is possibly TRBD2 (5 bases). Germline lookup yields CDR1 LGHNA and CDR2 YNFKEQ. The germline V and J ends were trimmed by 2 bases and 2 bases, with 15 bases remaining between them. The CDR3 is 16 residues long.

CDR3 in amino acids: CASSPPGESEQYF. DNA for the CDR3: TGTGCCAGCTCACCACCCGGGGAGTCCGAGCAGTACTTC. The chain has TRBV18 and TRBJ2-7; D might be TRBD2 (5 bases). The CDR3 is 13 amino acids. Germline V gives CDR1 KGHSH, CDR2 LQKENI. V was clipped by 0 bases and J by 6 bases, with 9 bases between them. The whole variable domain, filled in from reference TRBV18 and TRBJ2-7, reads NAGVMQNPRHLVRRRGQEARLRCSPMKGHSHVYWYRQLPEEGLKFMVYLQKENIIDESGMPKERFSAEFPKEGPSILRIQQVVRGDSAAYFCASSPPGESEQYFGPGTRLTVT.

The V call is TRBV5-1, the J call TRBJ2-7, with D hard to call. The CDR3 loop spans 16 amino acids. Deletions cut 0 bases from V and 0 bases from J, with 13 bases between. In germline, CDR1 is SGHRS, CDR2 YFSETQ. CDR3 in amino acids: CASSLAVGRSSYEQYF. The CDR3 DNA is TGCGCCAGCAGCTTGGCCGTAGGGCGGAGCTCCTACGAGCAGTACTTC.

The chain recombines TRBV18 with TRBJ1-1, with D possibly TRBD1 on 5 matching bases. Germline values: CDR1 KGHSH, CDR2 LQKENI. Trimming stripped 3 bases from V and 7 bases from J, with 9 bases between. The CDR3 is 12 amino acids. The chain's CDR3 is CASSPGQDEAFF. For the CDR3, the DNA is TGTGCCAGCTCACCGGGGCAGGATGAAGCTTTCTTT.

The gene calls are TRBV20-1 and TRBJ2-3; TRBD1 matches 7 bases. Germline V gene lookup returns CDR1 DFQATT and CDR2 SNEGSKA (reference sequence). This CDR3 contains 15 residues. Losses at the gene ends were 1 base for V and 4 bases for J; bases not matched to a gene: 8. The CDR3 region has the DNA TGCAGTGCTAGAGGCGAGGGGGCAGGGTCAGATACGCAGTATTTT. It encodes CSARGEGAGSDTQYF.

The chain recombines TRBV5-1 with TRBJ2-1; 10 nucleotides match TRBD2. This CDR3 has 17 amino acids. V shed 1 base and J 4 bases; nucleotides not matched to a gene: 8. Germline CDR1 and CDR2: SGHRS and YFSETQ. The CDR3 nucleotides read TGCGCCAGCAGCTTGTCTAGCGGGAGCTCGGCATACAATGAGCAGTTCTTC. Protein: CASSLSSGSSAYNEQFF.

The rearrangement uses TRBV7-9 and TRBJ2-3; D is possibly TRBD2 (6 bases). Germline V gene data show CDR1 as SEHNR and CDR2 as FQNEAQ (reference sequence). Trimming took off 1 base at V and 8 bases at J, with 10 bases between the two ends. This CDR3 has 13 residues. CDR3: CASSLGAGGTQYF. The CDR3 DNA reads TGTGCCAGCAGCTTAGGGGCCGGGGGTACGCAGTATTTT.